This entry features one TCR beta chain sequence. Its antigen specificity is not known. Qualities for individual bases were not recorded, and no much larger clone is one base off. This sample is part of a study of blood T cell repertoires in COVID-19 (dated by TCRdb to the early 2020s). For context, the study as a whole: The collaborator samples originated in the United States, Italy and Spain and spanned the acute and convalescent phases of COVID-19. The samples were drawn from two sources: the first 160 participants of the ongoing ImmuneRACE study, and 1,254 subjects contributed by 6 global collaborators. The prospective study material was composed of cDNA or gDNA derived from T cells, B-cell-depleted T cells, or PBMCs. Where HLA class I and class II types were available, the types were taken from metadata supplied by the sample provider, not from assay-based typing. A de-identified subject ID, COVID-19 status, age in years and sex were almost always included in the sample metadata. A freely available public database, intended as a resource for researchers studying the immune response to SARS-CoV-2, is where the repertoires were released. The dataset comprised deeply sampled blood TCRbeta repertoires from subjects exposed to, actively infected with, or recovered from COVID-19.

TCRbeta CDR3 regions were amplified from genomic DNA by means of the immunoSEQ Assay, a bias-controlled multiplex PCR. The paper's data handling went like this. The number of nucleated cells in each sample was estimated from the amplification of reference gene primers within the assay. To quantify the absolute abundance of each unique TCRbeta CDR3 rearrangement, sequence reads were collapsed and filtered. For each sample, productive Simpson clonality was calculated as the square root of Simpson's diversity index over productive rearrangements. TCRdb provides this immuneACCESS table in a form limited to in-frame rearrangements. Some clones are lacking; in checked studies, under half of them reflect an unresolved V gene, and why the rest are absent is not known. V, J and clone size derive from that table, while D and trimming were established from the DNA sequence. The sample includes 300,000 to 450,000 clones, with roughly 90% observed a single time. The top ten constitute approximately 3% of the sample.

One collaborating source in Seattle enrolled patients while the patients were actively infected and followed the patients over time throughout the course of disease. Collaborating institutions collected whole blood in K2EDTA tubes following their own protocols. For TCRbeta analysis, collaborator samples were shipped as frozen whole blood, as isolated PBMCs, or as DNA extracted from either sample type. The paper as a whole reports these results and caveats: Clinical and demographic metadata were provided uncurated, with the amount varying by source and participant.

Including cysteine and phenylalanine, the CDR3 has 15 amino acids. Only the CDR3 region is kept as DNA, spanning 45 bases read in frame from base 1. V lost 0 bases and J lost 2 bases; the stretch between them is 10 bases long. The germline V gene gives CDR1 as LGHNA and CDR2 as YSLEER. This receptor was obtained from a woman aged 25 to 45 with COVID-19, enrolled during active disease. This sequence uses TRBV4-3 and TRBJ1-2; matching of 5 bases hints at TRBD1 as the D gene. Sequenced input: peripheral blood. At the DNA level, the sequence is TGCGCCAGCAGCCAAGAGGCCCGGGGGAACTATGGCTACACCTTC. The translation is CASSQEARGNYGYTF.